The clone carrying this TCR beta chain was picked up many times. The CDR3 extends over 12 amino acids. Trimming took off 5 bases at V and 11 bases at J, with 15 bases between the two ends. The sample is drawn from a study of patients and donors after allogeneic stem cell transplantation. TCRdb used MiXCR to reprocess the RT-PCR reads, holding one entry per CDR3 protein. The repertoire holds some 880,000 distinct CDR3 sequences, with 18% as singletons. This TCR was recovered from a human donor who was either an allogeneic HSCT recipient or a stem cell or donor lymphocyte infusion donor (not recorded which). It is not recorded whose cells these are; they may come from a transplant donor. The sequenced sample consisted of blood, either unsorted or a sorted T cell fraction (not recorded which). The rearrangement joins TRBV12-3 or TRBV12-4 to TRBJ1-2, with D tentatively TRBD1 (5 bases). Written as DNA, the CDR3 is TGTGCCAGCAGTATCCAGGGTCTCGCTTACACCTTC. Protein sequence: CASSIQGLAYTF.